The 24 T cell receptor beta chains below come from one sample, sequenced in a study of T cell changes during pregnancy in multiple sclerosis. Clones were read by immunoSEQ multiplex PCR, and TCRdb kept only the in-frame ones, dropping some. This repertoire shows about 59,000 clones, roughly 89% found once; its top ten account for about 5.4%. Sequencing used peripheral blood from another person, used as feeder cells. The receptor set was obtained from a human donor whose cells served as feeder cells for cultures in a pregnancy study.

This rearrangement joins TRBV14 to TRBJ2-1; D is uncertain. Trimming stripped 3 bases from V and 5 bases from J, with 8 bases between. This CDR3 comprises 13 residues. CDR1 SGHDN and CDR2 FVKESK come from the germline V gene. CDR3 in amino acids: CASSQLAHNEQFF. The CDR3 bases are TGTGCCAGCAGCCAGCTCGCTCACAATGAGCAGTTCTTC.

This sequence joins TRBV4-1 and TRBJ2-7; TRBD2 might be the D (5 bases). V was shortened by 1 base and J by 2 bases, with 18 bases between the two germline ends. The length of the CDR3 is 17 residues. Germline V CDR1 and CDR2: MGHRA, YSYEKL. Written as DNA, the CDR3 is TGCGCCAGCAGCCAAGCCCCCACGTTAGACGGGACCTACGAGCAGTACTTC. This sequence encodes CASSQAPTLDGTYEQYF.

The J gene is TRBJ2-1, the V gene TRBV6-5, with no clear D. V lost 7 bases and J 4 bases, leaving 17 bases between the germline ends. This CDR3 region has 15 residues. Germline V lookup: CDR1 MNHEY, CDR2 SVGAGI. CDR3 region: CASNRFRPIYNEQFF. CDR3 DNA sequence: TGTGCCAGCAATAGGTTCAGGCCTATTTACAATGAGCAGTTCTTC.

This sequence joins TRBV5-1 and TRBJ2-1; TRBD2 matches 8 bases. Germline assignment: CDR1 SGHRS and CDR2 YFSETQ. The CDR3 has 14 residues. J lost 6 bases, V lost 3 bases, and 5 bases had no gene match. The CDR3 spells CASSSGLAANEQFF. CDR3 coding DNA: TGCGCCAGCAGCTCTGGACTAGCTGCCAATGAGCAGTTCTTC. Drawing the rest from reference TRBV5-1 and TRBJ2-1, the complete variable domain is KAGVTQTPRYLIKTRGQQVTLSCSPISGHRSVSWYQQTPGQGLQFLFEYFSETQRNKGNFPGRFSGRQFSNSRSEMNVSTLELGDSALYLCASSSGLAANEQFFGPGTRLTVL.

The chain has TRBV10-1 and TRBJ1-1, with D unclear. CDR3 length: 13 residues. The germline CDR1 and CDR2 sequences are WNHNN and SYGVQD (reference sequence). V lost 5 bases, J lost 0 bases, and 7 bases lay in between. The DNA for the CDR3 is TGCGCCAGCAGTTTACAGTTGAACACTGAAGCTTTCTTT. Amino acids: CASSLQLNTEAFF.

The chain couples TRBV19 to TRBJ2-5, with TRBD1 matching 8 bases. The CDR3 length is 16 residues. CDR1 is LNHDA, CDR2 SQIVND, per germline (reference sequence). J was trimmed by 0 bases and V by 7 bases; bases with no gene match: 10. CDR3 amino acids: CASTPWGDRNQETQYF. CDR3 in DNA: TGTGCCAGTACCCCGTGGGGGGACAGGAACCAAGAGACCCAGTACTTC.

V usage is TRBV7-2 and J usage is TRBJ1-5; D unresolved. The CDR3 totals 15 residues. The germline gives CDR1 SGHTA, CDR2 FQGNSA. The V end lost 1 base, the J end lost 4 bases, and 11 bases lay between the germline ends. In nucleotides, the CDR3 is TGTGCCAGCAGCTTAGTGGCAGTGCAGAATCAGCCCCAGCATTTT. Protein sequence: CASSLVAVQNQPQHF. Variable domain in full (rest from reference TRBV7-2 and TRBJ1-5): GAGVSQSPSNKVTEKGKDVELRCDPISGHTALYWYRQSLGQGLEFLIYFQGNSAPDKSGLPSDRFSAERTGGSVSTLTIQRTQQEDSAVYLCASSLVAVQNQPQHFGDGTRLSIL.

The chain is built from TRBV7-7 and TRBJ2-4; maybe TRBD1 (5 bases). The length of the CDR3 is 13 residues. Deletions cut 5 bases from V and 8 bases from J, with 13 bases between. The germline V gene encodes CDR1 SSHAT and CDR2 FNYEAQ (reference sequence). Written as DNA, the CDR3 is TGTGCCAGCAGCCAGACAGCCCGCGACATTCAGTACTTC. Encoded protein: CASSQTARDIQYF.

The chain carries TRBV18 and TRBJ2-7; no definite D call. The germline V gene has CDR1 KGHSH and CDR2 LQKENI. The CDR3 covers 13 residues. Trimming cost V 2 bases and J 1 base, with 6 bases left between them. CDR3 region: CASSPKSSYEQYF. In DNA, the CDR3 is TGTGCCAGCTCACCAAAGAGTTCCTACGAGCAGTACTTC. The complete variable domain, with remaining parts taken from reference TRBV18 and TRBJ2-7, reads NAGVMQNPRHLVRRRGQEARLRCSPMKGHSHVYWYRQLPEEGLKFMVYLQKENIIDESGMPKERFSAEFPKEGPSILRIQQVVRGDSAAYFCASSPKSSYEQYFGPGTRLTVT.

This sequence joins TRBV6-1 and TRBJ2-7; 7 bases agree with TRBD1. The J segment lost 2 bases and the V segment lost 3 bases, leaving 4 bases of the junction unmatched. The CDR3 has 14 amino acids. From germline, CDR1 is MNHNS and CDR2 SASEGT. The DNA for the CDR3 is TGTGCCAGCAGTGAGGGGACAGCGACCTACGAGCAGTACTTC. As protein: CASSEGTATYEQYF.

The CDR3 DNA reads as TGTGCCAGCAGTGGGAGACAGGGAGGGGGTCAGCCCCAGCATTTT. Translation gives CASSGRQGGGQPQHF. V gene TRBV6-1 combines with J gene TRBJ1-5; 7 bases agree with TRBD1. CDR1 is MNHNS and CDR2 is SASEGT in the germline V gene. V gave up 4 bases and J gave up 6 bases; unmatched junction bases: 9. The CDR3 has 15 residues.

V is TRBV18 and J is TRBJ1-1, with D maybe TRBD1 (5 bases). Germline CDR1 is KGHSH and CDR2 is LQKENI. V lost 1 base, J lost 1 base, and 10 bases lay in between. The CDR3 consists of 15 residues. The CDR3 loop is CASSPLDGGNTEAFF. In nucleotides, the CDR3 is TGTGCCAGCTCACCACTGGACGGGGGGAACACTGAAGCTTTCTTT.

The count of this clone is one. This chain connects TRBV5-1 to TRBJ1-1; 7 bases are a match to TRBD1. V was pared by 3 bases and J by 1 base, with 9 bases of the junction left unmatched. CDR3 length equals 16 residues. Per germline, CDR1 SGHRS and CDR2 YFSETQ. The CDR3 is CASSSGQQGWNTEAFF. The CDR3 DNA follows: TGCGCCAGCAGCTCGGGACAACAGGGGTGGAACACTGAAGCTTTCTTT. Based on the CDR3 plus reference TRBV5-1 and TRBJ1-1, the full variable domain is KAGVTQTPRYLIKTRGQQVTLSCSPISGHRSVSWYQQTPGQGLQFLFEYFSETQRNKGNFPGRFSGRQFSNSRSEMNVSTLELGDSALYLCASSSGQQGWNTEAFFGQGTRLTVV.

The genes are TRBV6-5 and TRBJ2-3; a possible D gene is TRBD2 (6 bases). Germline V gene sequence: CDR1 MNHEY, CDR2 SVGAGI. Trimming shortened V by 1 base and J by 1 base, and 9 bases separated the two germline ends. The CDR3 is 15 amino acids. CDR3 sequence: CASSYFGGRTDTQYF. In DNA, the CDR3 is TGTGCCAGCAGTTACTTCGGGGGTCGCACAGATACGCAGTATTTT.

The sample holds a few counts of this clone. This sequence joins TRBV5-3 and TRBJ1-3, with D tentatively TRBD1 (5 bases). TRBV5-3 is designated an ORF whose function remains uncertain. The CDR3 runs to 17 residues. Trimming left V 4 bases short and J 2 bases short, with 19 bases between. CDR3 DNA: TGTGCCAGAAGCCTCCTTCTCTGGGGACCCGCTGGAAACACCATATATTTT. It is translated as CARSLLLWGPAGNTIYF.

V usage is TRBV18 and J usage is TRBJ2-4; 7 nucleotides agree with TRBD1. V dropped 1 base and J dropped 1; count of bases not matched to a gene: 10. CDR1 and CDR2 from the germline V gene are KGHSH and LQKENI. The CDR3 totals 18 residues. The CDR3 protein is CASSPQGAISAAKNIQYF. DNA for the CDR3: TGTGCCAGCTCACCACAGGGGGCGATTTCGGCGGCCAAAAACATTCAGTACTTC.

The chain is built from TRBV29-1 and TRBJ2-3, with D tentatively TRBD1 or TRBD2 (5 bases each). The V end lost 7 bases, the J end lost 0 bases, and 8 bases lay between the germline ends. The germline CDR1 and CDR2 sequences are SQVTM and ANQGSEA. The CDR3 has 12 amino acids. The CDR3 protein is CSAGDSTDTQYF. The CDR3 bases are TGCAGCGCTGGGGACAGCACAGATACGCAGTATTTT.

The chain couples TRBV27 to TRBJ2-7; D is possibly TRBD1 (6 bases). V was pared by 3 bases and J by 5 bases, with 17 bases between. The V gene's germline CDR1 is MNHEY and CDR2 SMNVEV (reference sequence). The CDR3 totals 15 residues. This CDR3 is CASSFGDRPPDEQYF. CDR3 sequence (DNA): TGTGCCAGCAGTTTTGGAGACAGGCCCCCCGACGAGCAGTACTTC.

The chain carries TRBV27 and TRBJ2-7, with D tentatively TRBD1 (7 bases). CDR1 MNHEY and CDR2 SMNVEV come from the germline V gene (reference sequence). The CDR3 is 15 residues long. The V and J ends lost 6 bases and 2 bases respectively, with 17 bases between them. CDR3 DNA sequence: TGTGCCAGCAGCGCGAGGGGGCGGGGAACCTACGAGCAGTACTTC. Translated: CASSARGRGTYEQYF.

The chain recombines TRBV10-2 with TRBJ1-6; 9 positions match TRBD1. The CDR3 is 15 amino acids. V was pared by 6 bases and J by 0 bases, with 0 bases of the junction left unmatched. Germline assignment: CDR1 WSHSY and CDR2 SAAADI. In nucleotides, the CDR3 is TGCGCCAGCAGGACAGGGGGCTCCTATAATTCACCCCTCCACTTT. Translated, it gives CASRTGGSYNSPLHF.

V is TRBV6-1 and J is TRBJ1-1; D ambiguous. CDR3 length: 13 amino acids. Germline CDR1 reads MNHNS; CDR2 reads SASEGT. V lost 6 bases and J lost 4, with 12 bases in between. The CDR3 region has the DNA TGTGCCAGCAGAGCCTACGAGGGCACTGAAGCTTTCTTT. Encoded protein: CASRAYEGTEAFF.

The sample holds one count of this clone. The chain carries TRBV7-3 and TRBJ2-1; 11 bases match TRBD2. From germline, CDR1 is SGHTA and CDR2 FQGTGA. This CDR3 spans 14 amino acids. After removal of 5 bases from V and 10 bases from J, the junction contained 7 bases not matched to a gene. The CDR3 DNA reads TGTGCCAGCAGCGCCCTAGCGGGGGGCCTAGAGCAGTTCTTC. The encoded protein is CASSALAGGLEQFF.

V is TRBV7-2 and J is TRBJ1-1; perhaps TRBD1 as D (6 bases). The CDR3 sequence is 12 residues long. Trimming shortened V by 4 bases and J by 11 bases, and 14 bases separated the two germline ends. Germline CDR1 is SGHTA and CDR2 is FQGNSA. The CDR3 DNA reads TGTGCCAGCAGCTCCACACAGGGTCTCGCTTTCTTT. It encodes CASSSTQGLAFF.

For the CDR3, the DNA is TGTGCCAGCAGCCCAAAGACTAGCGGGGATCAAGAGACCCAGTACTTC. Translating it yields CASSPKTSGDQETQYF. The genes are TRBV4-2 and TRBJ2-5, with 11 nucleotides matching TRBD2. Germline V CDR1 and CDR2: LGHNA, YNFKEQ. CDR3 length: 16 residues. V lost 4 bases to trimming and J lost 2 bases; unmatched junction nucleotides: 6.